The clone carrying this T cell receptor beta chain was counted only a few times. V shed 4 bases and J 5 bases; nucleotides not matched to a gene: 3. This CDR3 spans 14 amino acids. Germline V gives CDR1 SQVTM, CDR2 ANQGSEA. Assay: immunoSEQ multiplex PCR; the TCRdb copy retains only in-frame clones and omits some. The sample consists of some 80,000 clones, 80% to 85% of them appearing once. These data are taken from a study of blood T cell repertoires in COVID-19. The receptor's source is a woman in her seventies with acute or convalescent COVID-19. The genes are TRBV29-1 and TRBJ2-1; 12 nucleotides align to TRBD2. Sequenced sample: peripheral blood. In DNA form, the CDR3 reads TGCAGCGTTGGGACTAGCGGGAAGAACAATGAGCAGTTCTTC. This sequence encodes CSVGTSGKNNEQFF.